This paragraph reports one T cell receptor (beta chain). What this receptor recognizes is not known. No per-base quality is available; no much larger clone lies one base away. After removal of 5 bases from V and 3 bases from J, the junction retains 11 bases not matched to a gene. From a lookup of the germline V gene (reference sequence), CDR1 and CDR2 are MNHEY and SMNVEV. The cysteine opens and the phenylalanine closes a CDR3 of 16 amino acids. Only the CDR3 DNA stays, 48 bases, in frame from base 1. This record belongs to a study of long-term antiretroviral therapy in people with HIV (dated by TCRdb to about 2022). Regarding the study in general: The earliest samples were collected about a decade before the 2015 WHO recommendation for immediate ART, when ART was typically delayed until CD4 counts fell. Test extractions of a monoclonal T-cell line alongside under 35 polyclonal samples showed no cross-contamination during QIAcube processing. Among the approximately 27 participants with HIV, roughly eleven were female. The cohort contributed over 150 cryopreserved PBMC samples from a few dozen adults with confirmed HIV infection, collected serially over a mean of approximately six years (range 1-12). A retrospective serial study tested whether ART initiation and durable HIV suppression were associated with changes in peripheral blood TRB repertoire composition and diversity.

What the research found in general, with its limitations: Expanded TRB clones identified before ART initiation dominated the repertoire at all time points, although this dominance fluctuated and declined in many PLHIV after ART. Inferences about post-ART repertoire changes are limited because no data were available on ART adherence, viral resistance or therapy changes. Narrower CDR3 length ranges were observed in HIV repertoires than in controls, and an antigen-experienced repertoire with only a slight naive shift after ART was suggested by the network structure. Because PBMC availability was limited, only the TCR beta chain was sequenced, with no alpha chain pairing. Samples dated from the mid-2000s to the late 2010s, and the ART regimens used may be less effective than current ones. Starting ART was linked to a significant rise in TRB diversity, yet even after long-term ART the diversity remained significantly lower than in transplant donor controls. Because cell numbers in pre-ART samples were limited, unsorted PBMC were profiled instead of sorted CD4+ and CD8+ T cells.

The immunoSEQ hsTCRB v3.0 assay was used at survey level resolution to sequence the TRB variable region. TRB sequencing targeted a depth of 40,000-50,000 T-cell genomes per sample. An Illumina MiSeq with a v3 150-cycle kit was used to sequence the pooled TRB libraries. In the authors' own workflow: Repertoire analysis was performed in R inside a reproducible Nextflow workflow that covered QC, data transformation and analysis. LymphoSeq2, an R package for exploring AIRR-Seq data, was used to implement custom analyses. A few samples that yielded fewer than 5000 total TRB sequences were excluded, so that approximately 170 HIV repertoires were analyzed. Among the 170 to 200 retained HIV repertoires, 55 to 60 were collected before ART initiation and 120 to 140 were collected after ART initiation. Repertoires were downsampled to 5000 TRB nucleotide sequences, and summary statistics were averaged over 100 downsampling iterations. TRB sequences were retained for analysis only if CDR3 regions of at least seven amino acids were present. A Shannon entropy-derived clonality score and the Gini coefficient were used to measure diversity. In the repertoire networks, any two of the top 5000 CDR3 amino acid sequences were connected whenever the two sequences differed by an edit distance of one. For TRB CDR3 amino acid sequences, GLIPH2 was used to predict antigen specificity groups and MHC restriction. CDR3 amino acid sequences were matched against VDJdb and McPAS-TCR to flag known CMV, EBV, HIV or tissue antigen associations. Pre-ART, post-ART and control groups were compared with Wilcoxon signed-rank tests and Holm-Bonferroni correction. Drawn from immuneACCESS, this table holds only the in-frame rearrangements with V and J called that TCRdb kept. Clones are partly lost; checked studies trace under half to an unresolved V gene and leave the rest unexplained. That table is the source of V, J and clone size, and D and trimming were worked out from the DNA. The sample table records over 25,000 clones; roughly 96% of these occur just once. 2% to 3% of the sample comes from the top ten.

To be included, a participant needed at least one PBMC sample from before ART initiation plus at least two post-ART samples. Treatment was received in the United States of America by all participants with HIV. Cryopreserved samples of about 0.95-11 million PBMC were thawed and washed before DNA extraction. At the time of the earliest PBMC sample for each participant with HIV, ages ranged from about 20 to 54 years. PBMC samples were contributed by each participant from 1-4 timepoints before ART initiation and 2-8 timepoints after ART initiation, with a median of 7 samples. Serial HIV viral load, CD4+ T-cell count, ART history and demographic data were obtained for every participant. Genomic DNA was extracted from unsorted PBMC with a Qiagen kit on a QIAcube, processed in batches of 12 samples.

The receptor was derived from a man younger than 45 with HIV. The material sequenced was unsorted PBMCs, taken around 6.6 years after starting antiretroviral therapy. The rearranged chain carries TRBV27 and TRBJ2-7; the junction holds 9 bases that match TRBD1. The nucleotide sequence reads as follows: TGTGCCAGCAGTATGACCGGGACAGGGTTTCACTACGAGCAGTACTTC. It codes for CASSMTGTGFHYEQYF.